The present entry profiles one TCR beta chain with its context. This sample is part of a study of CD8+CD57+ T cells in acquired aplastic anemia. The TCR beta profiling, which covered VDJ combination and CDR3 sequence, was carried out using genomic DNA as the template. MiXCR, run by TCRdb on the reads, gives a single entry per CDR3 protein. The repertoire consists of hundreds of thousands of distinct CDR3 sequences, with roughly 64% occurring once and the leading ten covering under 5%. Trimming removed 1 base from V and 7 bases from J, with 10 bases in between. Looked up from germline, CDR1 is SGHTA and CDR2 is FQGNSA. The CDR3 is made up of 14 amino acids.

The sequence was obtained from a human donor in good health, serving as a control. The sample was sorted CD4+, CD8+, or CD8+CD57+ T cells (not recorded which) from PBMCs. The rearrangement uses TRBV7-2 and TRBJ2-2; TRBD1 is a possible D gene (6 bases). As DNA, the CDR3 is TGTGCCAGCAGCTTAGAGGGGGATCGCGGGGAGCTGTTTTTT. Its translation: CASSLEGDRGELFF.